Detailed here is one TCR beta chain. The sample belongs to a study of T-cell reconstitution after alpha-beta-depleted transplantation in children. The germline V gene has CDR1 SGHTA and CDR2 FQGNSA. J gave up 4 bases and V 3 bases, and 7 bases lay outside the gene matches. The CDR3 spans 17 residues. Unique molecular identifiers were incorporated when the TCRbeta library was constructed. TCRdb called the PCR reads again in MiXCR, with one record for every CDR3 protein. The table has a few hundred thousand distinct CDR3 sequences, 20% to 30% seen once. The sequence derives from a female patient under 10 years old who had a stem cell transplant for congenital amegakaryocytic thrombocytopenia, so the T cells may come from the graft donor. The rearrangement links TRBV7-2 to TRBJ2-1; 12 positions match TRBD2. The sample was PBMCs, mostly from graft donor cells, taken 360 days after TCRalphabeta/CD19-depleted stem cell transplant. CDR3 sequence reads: CASSLGWLAGGYNEQFF. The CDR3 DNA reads TGTGCCAGCAGCTTGGGTTGGCTAGCGGGAGGGTACAATGAGCAGTTCTTC.